The rows below give T cell receptor beta chains drawn from one sample of a study of T cell repertoires in cytomegalovirus infection. A single record per CDR3 protein comes from TCRdb applying MiXCR to the reads. The profile shows fewer than 550,000 distinct CDR3 sequences, approximately 15% of them singletons. Input material: CD8+ T cells from PBMCs. Receptors originate from a human donor in good health (CMV status not recorded). Some clones in this sample may be carry-over from other donors' samples. CDR3s include the opening cysteine and the closing phenylalanine or tryptophan. The D gene is left open where the match is weak. Some rows mark clone size as missing; the rest say once, few, many or name a class of expanded clone.

d_call | j_call | clone_size | cdr3_length | v_call | cdr3_aa | cdr3_nt
NA | TRBJ2-3 | NA | 14 | TRBV6-1 | CASSERRGTDTQYF | TGTGCCAGCAGTGAAAGAAGGGGAACAGATACGCAGTATTTT
NA | TRBJ1-1 | many | 12 | TRBV7-9 | CASSSTRGEAFF | TGTGCCAGCAGCTCTACACGGGGTGAAGCTTTCTTT
NA | TRBJ2-6 | many | 16 | TRBV7-3 | CASSPTVVSGANVLTF | TGTGCCAGCAGCCCCACGGTCGTCTCTGGGGCCAACGTCCTGACTTTC
NA | TRBJ2-2 | NA | 16 | TRBV5-1 | CASSLAPKVRPGELFF | TGCGCCAGCAGCTTGGCCCCGAAAGTACGGCCCGGGGAGCTGTTTTTT
NA | TRBJ1-1 | many | 13 | TRBV7-3 | CASSRTGGWEAFF | TGTGCCAGCAGCCGAACAGGCGGCTGGGAAGCTTTCTTT
NA | TRBJ2-1 | many | 11 | TRBV7-9 | CASSQVNEQFF | TGTGCCAGCAGCCAAGTCAATGAGCAGTTCTTC
TRBD1 | TRBJ2-7 | many | 15 | TRBV6-1 | CASSAGTGEGSEQYF | TGTGCCAGCAGTGCCGGGACAGGGGAGGGAAGCGAGCAGTACTTC
NA | TRBJ2-7 | once | 10 | TRBV2 | CASQGYEQYF | TGTGCCAGTCAGGGGTACGAGCAGTACTTC
NA | TRBJ2-2 | NA | 15 | TRBV9 | CASSVAGGGTGELFF | TGTGCCAGCAGCGTAGCCGGGGGAGGAACCGGGGAGCTGTTTTTT
TRBD2 | TRBJ2-1 | NA | 14 | TRBV20-1 | CSAPTSGSHNEQFF | TGCAGTGCTCCGACTAGCGGGTCTCACAATGAGCAGTTCTTC
NA | TRBJ2-6 | many | 16 | TRBV11-2 | CASSLPVSSGANVLTF | TGTGCCAGCAGCTTACCGGTTTCGTCTGGGGCCAACGTCCTGACTTTC
NA | TRBJ1-2 | NA | 14 | TRBV18 | CASGGGGLNYGYTF | TGTGCCAGCGGCGGCGGGGGGCTAAACTATGGCTACACCTTC
TRBD1 | TRBJ1-1 | many | 15 | TRBV7-3 | CASSLMSQGRTEAFF | TGTGCCAGCAGCTTAATGTCACAGGGGAGAACTGAAGCTTTCTTT
NA | TRBJ2-7 | many | 13 | TRBV7-8 | CASSLDDLYEQYF | TGTGCCAGCAGCTTAGATGACCTCTACGAGCAGTACTTC
TRBD2 | TRBJ2-5 | many | 15 | TRBV7-9 | CASSLERGLAKTQYF | TGTGCCAGCAGCTTAGAACGGGGACTAGCAAAGACCCAGTACTTC
NA | TRBJ1-3 | many | 15 | TRBV7-9 | CASSLGRGSGNTIYF | TGTGCCAGCAGCTTAGGACGGGGTTCGGGAAACACCATATATTTT
NA | TRBJ1-1 | many | 13 | TRBV7-3 | CARVSERNTEAFF | TGTGCCAGGGTTTCCGAGCGGAACACTGAAGCTTTCTTT
NA | TRBJ1-1 | few | 12 | TRBV11-2 | CASSLGAWEAFF | TGTGCCAGCAGCTTAGGGGCCTGGGAGGCTTTCTTT
NA | TRBJ2-3 | many | 12 | TRBV7-6 | CASSIATDTQYF | TGTGCCAGCAGCATTGCGACAGATACGCAGTATTTT
NA | TRBJ2-2 | many | 17 | TRBV7-9 | CASSLLILQGNTGELFF | TGTGCCAGCAGCCTCTTAATCCTTCAGGGTAACACCGGGGAGCTGTTTTTT
TRBD1 | TRBJ2-7 | many | 16 | TRBV7-9 | CASSTRGQGVSYEQYF | TGTGCCAGCAGCACCCGCGGACAGGGGGTCTCCTACGAGCAGTACTTC
TRBD2 | TRBJ2-7 | many | 14 | TRBV7-3 | CASSSVAGTSEQYF | TGTGCCAGCAGCTCGGTAGCGGGAACAAGCGAGCAGTACTTC
NA | TRBJ1-1 | few | 12 | TRBV5-1 | CASSPSGAEAFF | TGCGCCAGCAGCCCCTCAGGGGCTGAAGCTTTCTTT
TRBD2 | TRBJ2-7 | NA | 16 | TRBV27 | CASSLSSLAGDYEQYF | TGTGCCAGCAGTTTATCTAGTCTAGCGGGAGACTACGAGCAGTACTTC
TRBD1 | TRBJ1-2 | NA | 14 | TRBV24-1 | CATSDPTGGYGYTF | TGTGCCACCAGTGATCCGACAGGGGGCTATGGCTACACCTTC
NA | TRBJ1-3 | few | 17 | TRBV14 | CASSQDWRPRDGNTIYF | TGTGCCAGCAGCCAAGATTGGCGGCCCAGAGACGGAAACACCATATATTTT
TRBD1 | TRBJ1-6 | few | 15 | TRBV9 | CASSVDGTENSPLHF | TGTGCCAGCAGCGTAGATGGGACAGAAAATTCACCCCTCCACTTT
NA | TRBJ2-7 | NA | 16 | TRBV2 | CASSERSRQLSYEQYF | TGTGCCAGCAGTGAAAGGTCGAGACAACTTTCCTACGAGCAGTACTTC
TRBD2 | TRBJ2-3 | many | 16 | TRBV7-9 | CASSLSGGAGTDTQYF | TGTGCCAGCAGCTTAAGCGGGGGGGCCGGGACAGATACGCAGTATTTT
NA | TRBJ1-5 | many | 12 | TRBV12-3/TRBV12-4 | CASSFETAAQHF | TGTGCCAGCAGCTTCGAAACGGCCGCCCAGCATTTT
TRBD2 | TRBJ2-5 | many | 16 | TRBV27 | CASSRRLAGGVETQYF | TGTGCCAGCAGTCGCCGACTAGCGGGAGGGGTAGAGACCCAGTACTTC
TRBD1 | TRBJ2-7 | NA | 15 | TRBV28 | CASSTLRDRVGEQYF | TGTGCCAGCAGTACTCTACGGGACAGGGTGGGTGAGCAGTACTTC
TRBD2 | TRBJ2-5 | NA | 14 | TRBV20-1 | CSAREGGQQETQYF | TGCAGTGCTAGAGAGGGAGGGCAGCAAGAGACCCAGTACTTC
NA | TRBJ1-2 | few | 14 | TRBV7-6 | CASSLGEAYWGYTF | TGTGCCAGCAGCTTAGGGGAGGCCTATTGGGGCTACACCTTC
TRBD2 | TRBJ2-7 | once | 13 | TRBV4-2 | CASSQEPSGGQYF | TGTGCCAGCAGCCAAGAACCTAGCGGAGGGCAGTACTTC
TRBD1 | TRBJ1-5 | many | 14 | TRBV12-5 | CASGQGNSNQPQHF | TGTGCTAGCGGACAGGGTAATAGCAATCAGCCCCAGCATTTT
NA | TRBJ2-7 | NA | 12 | TRBV29-1 | CSVRDGSYEQYF | TGCAGCGTCCGGGACGGCTCCTACGAGCAGTACTTC
NA | TRBJ2-7 | NA | 14 | TRBV7-9 | CASREQGNFYEQYF | TGTGCCAGCCGGGAACAGGGTAATTTCTACGAGCAGTACTTC
TRBD1 | TRBJ2-2 | many | 14 | TRBV27 | CASSPDRARGELFF | TGTGCCAGCAGTCCCGACAGGGCAAGGGGGGAGCTGTTTTTT
NA | TRBJ2-7 | NA | 14 | TRBV4-1 | CASSPGTRGYEQYF | TGCGCCAGCAGCCCCGGGACAAGGGGATACGAGCAGTACTTC
NA | TRBJ2-7 | many | 12 | TRBV7-9 | CASSFTDYEQYF | TGTGCCAGCAGCTTCACGGATTACGAGCAGTACTTC
NA | TRBJ2-3 | few | 22 | TRBV4-2 | CASSQDISRAKVYRVPPDTQYF | TGTGCCAGCAGCCAAGATATCTCCAGGGCTAAGGTTTATCGGGTCCCCCCAGATACGCAGTATTTT
NA | TRBJ1-4 | many | 15 | TRBV12-3/TRBV12-4 | CASSLGSQGREKLFF | TGTGCCAGCAGTTTGGGGTCGCAGGGACGGGAAAAACTGTTTTTT
NA | TRBJ2-7 | many | 13 | TRBV27 | CASSFFQGTEQYF | TGTGCCAGCAGTTTTTTCCAGGGTACCGAGCAGTACTTC
TRBD1 | TRBJ2-3 | many | 16 | TRBV7-6 | CASSLASGTGVDTQYF | TGTGCCAGCAGCTTAGCGAGTGGGACAGGGGTAGATACGCAGTATTTT
NA | TRBJ1-1 | many | 14 | TRBV12-3/TRBV12-4 | CASTTGRLGTEAFF | TGTGCCAGCACTACCGGGAGGTTGGGCACTGAAGCTTTCTTT
NA | TRBJ2-2 | NA | 14 | TRBV29-1 | CSVGGGVDTGELFF | TGCAGCGTTGGAGGCGGGGTGGACACCGGGGAGCTGTTTTTT
NA | TRBJ2-5 | NA | 13 | TRBV24-1 | CATSGGPPETQYF | TGTGCCACCAGTGGGGGGCCCCCCGAGACCCAGTACTTC
TRBD1 | TRBJ2-1 | few | 16 | TRBV6-1 | CASSGATGTGLNEQFF | TGTGCCAGCAGTGGAGCCACCGGGACAGGGCTCAATGAGCAGTTCTTC
NA | TRBJ2-1 | many | 17 | TRBV27 | CASSSLILTGYLNEQFF | TGTGCCAGCAGCTCACTGATCCTCACCGGGTACCTAAATGAGCAGTTCTTC
TRBD2 | TRBJ2-1 | many | 14 | TRBV7-3 | CASSLGQGGSEQFF | TGTGCCAGCAGCTTGGGCCAGGGAGGGAGTGAGCAGTTCTTC